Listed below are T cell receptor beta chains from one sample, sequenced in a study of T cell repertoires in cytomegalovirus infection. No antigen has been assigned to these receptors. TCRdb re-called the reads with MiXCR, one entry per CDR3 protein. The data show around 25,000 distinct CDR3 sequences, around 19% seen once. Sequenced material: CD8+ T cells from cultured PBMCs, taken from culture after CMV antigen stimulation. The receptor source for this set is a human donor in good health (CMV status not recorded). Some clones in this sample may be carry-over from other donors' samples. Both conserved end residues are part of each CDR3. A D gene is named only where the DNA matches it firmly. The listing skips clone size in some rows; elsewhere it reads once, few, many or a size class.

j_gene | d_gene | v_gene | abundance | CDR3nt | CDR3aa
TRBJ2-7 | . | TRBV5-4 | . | TGTGCCAGCAGCTTGAGTGGGGACACCTCCTACGAGCAGTACTTC | CASSLSGDTSYEQYF
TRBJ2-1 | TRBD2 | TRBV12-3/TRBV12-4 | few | TGTGCCAGCAGTACACGGACTAGCGGATACAATGAGCAGTTCTTC | CASSTRTSGYNEQFF
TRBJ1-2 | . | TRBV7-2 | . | TGTGCCAGCAGCTTCTCTCCCGGCGGACACCGGGGCTACACCTTC | CASSFSPGGHRGYTF
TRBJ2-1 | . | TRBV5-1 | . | TGCGCCAGCAGCGGTCGGGACAACTACAATGAGCAGTTCTTC | CASSGRDNYNEQFF
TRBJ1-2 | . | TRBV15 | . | TGTGCCACCAGCAGAGATCGGGGAAACTATGGCTACACCTTC | CATSRDRGNYGYTF
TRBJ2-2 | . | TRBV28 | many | TGTGCCAGCAGTTCCTCCTACGGGGAGCTGTTTTTT | CASSSSYGELFF
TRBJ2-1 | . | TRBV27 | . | TGTGCCAGCAGTCCGGCTGGATGGTACAATGAGCAGTTCTTC | CASSPAGWYNEQFF
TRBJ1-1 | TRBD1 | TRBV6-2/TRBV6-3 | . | TGTGCCAGCAGTTACTCGATAAGGGGGCCGCGGACTGAAGCTTTCTTT | CASSYSIRGPRTEAFF
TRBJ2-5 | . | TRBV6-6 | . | TGTGCCAGCAGTTACCTTTTGGACCTTAAGGAGACCCAGTACTTC | CASSYLLDLKETQYF
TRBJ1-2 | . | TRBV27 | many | TGTGCCAGCAGTTTAGTTCCCCGGGCCTATGGCTACACCTTC | CASSLVPRAYGYTF
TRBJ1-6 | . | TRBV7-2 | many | TGTGCCAGCAGCTCCCCGGGGCGGGGCTTCTATAATTCACCCCTCCACTTT | CASSSPGRGFYNSPLHF
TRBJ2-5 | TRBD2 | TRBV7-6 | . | TGTGCCAGCAGCTCTTGGACTAGTTGGTTGGAGACCCAGTACTTC | CASSSWTSWLETQYF
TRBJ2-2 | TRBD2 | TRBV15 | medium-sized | TGTGCCACCAGCAGAGATAGCGGGGACACCGGGGAGCTGTTTTTT | CATSRDSGDTGELFF
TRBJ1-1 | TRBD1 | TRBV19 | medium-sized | TGTGCCAGTAGTACAGGGACAGGGGCCACTGAAGCTTTCTTT | CASSTGTGATEAFF
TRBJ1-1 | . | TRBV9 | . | TGTGCCAGCAGCGTATTGGGGGTCACTGAAGCTTTCTTT | CASSVLGVTEAFF
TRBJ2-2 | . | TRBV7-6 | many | TGTGCCAGCAGCTTAGCGGGAACTGGCACCGGGGAGCTGTTTTTT | CASSLAGTGTGELFF
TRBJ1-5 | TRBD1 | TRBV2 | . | TGTGCCAGCAGTGAAGACAGGGGGCATCAGCCCCAGCATTTT | CASSEDRGHQPQHF
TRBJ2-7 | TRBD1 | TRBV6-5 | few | TGTGCCAGCAGTTACGGAAGTGGGACAGGGCCCTACGAGCAGTACTTC | CASSYGSGTGPYEQYF
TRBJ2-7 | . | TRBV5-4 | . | TGTGCCAGCAGCTTGGGGCTAGCTGCCGCCTACGAGCAGTACTTC | CASSLGLAAAYEQYF
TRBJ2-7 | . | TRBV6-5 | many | TGTGCCAGCAGTTACTCCGGGGGCCGTAACGAGCAGTACTTC | CASSYSGGRNEQYF
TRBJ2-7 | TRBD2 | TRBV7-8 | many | TGTGCCAGCAGCTACCTACTCCGGACTAGCGGGACGTACGAGCAGTACTTC | CASSYLLRTSGTYEQYF
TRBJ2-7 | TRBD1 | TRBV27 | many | TGTGCCAGCAGCGTGGGACAGGGAGGCCCCGAGCAGTACTTC | CASSVGQGGPEQYF
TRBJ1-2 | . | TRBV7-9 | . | TGTGCCAGCAGCTTAGGCGGGGGCAATGGCTACACCTTC | CASSLGGGNGYTF
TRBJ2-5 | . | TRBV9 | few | TGTGCCAGCAGCGTAGACGGCAGGGCCCAAGAGACCCAGTACTTC | CASSVDGRAQETQYF
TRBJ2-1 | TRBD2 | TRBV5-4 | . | TGTGCCAGCAGCTTTCTAGCGGGAGACAATGAGCAGTTCTTC | CASSFLAGDNEQFF
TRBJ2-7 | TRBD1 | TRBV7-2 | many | TGTGCCAGCAGCTTAGAGCTGACAGGGGGCTACGAGCAGTACTTC | CASSLELTGGYEQYF
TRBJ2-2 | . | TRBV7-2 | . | TGTGCCAGCAGCTTAGAGCGGAGTAACACCGGGGAGCTGTTTTTT | CASSLERSNTGELFF
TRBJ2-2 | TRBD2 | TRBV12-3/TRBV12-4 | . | TGTGCCAGCAGTGCAGGACTAGTTGACGGCACCGGGGAGCTGTTTTTT | CASSAGLVDGTGELFF